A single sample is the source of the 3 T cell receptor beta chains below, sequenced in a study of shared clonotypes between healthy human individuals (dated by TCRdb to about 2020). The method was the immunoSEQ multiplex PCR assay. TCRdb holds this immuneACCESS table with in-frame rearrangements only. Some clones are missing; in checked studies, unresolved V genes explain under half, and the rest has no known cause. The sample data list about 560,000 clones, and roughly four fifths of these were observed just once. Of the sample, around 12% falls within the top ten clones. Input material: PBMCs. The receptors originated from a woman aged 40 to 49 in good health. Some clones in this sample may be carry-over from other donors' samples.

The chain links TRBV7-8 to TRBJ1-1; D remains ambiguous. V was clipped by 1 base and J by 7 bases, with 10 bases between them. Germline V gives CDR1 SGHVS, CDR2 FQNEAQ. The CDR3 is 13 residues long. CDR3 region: CASSLVARGEAFF. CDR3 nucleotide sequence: TGTGCCAGCAGCTTAGTGGCCAGAGGTGAAGCTTTCTTT.

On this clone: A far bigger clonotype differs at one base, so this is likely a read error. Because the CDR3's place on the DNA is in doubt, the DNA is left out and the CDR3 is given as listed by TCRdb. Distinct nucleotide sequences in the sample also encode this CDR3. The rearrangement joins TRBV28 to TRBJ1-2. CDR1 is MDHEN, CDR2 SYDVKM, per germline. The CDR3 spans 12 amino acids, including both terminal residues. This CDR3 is CASSNSVGEGTF.

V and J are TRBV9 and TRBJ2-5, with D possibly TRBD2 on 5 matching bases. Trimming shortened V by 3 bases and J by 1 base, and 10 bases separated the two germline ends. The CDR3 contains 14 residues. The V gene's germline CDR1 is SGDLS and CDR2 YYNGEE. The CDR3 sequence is CASSAGRGQETQYF. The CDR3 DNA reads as TGTGCCAGCAGCGCAGGACGGGGCCAAGAGACCCAGTACTTC.